The 30 T cell receptor beta chains reported below all come from one sample, sequenced in a study of identical twins. TCRdb recomputed calls from the 5' RACE reads with MiXCR, one row per CDR3 protein. The data show about 890,000 distinct CDR3 sequences, around 12% seen once. The same specimen was also included in a second study, on yellow fever vaccine responses in identical twins.

Material for sequencing was PBMCs. All receptors derive from a woman aged 18-29 years in good health.

A few counts support this clonotype. The chain is built from TRBV12-3 or TRBV12-4 and TRBJ2-2, with a possible D match to TRBD1 (5 bases). Trimming shortened V by 0 bases and J by 7 bases, and 12 bases separated the two germline ends. This CDR3 region has 15 residues. The CDR3 reads CASSLASGSRGELFF. The CDR3 DNA sequence: TGTGCCAGCAGTTTAGCGTCAGGGTCTCGCGGGGAGCTGTTTTTT.

There are a few counts of this clonotype. The rearrangement joins TRBV29-1 to TRBJ2-7; 9 bases match TRBD1. The germline gives CDR1 SQVTM, CDR2 ANQGSEA. V lost 4 bases, J lost 4 bases, and 5 bases stayed unmatched. The CDR3 is 13 residues long. This chain's CDR3 is CSVGSGTGYEQYF. The CDR3 DNA is TGCAGCGTTGGGAGCGGGACAGGGTACGAGCAGTACTTC.

In its sample, this clonotype was seen a few times. V gene TRBV13 combines with J gene TRBJ1-6, with D possibly TRBD1 on 5 matching bases. The CDR3 consists of 14 residues. V lost 2 bases to trimming and J lost 9 bases, with 11 bases between them. Germline V gives CDR1 PRHDT, CDR2 FYEKMQ (reference sequence). This CDR3 is CASSLSREASPLHF. Written as DNA, the CDR3 is TGTGCCAGCAGCTTAAGCAGGGAGGCTTCACCCCTCCACTTT.

The chain couples TRBV11-2 to TRBJ2-7; TRBD2 aligns across 9 bases. V was clipped by 5 bases and J by 6 bases; unmatched bases: 8. Germline V gene lookup returns CDR1 SGHAT and CDR2 FQNNGV. The CDR3 is 14 residues long. CDR3 region: CASSPSGRLGEQYF. The CDR3 nucleotides are TGTGCCAGCAGCCCAAGCGGGAGGCTTGGCGAGCAGTACTTC.

This clonotype was detected a few times. V and J are TRBV11-2 and TRBJ2-3; D remains ambiguous. The germline CDR1 and CDR2 sequences are SGHAT and FQNNGV. The CDR3 contains 16 residues. Trimming pared 4 bases from V and 0 bases from J, leaving 14 bases between. The DNA for the CDR3 is TGTGCCAGCAGCTCCCGATGGGGTTCAAGCACAGATACGCAGTATTTT. Protein: CASSSRWGSSTDTQYF.

The CDR3 loop is CSVTSETQYF. The DNA of the CDR3 is TGCAGCGTCACCTCCGAGACCCAGTACTTC. The chain is built from TRBV29-1 and TRBJ2-5, with unresolved D. The CDR3 extends over 10 amino acids. Trimming took 6 bases from V and 5 from J, leaving 7 bases between them. Germline assignment: CDR1 SQVTM and CDR2 ANQGSEA.

This clonotype appeared many times. The gene calls are TRBV4-1 and TRBJ1-1; D is unresolved. V was shortened by 2 bases and J by 4 bases, with 14 bases between the two germline ends. This CDR3 comprises 15 residues. The V gene's germline CDR1 is MGHRA and CDR2 YSYEKL. This CDR3 reads CASSQLTRSGTEAFF. The CDR3 bases are TGCGCCAGCAGCCAACTTACCCGGAGCGGCACTGAAGCTTTCTTT.

The rearrangement uses TRBV5-1 and TRBJ2-4, with D maybe TRBD2 (6 bases). CDR3 length: 15 residues. V lost 0 bases to trimming and J lost 11 bases, with 18 bases between them. Germline V gene sequence: CDR1 SGHRS, CDR2 YFSETQ. The CDR3 DNA is TGCGCCAGCAGCTTGGGCGGGACCGGCAAAGTCGTTCAGTACTTC. Amino acids: CASSLGGTGKVVQYF.

This clonotype was seen only a few times. V gene TRBV28 combines with J gene TRBJ2-3; the match to TRBD2 covers 14 bases. There are 18 residues in the CDR3. The junction had 8 bases not matched to a gene; V was cut back by 6 bases and J by 0 bases. Germline assignment: CDR1 MDHEN and CDR2 SYDVKM. CDR3 loop: CASRPGTSGSRSTDTQYF. The CDR3 coding sequence is TGTGCCAGCAGACCTGGGACTAGCGGGAGCCGTAGCACAGATACGCAGTATTTT.

The chain combines TRBV6-5 with TRBJ2-3; weak D call: TRBD2 (7 bases). CDR3 length: 15 amino acids. Trimming pared 2 bases from V and 1 base from J, leaving 10 bases between. CDR1 and CDR2 from the germline V gene are MNHEY and SVGAGI. CDR3 DNA: TGTGCCAGCAGTTACGGCGGGGGCCGCACAGATACGCAGTATTTT. Amino acid sequence: CASSYGGGRTDTQYF.

This clonotype was seen a few times. The V gene is TRBV3-1, the J gene TRBJ1-5; D is unclear. Trimming pared 8 bases from V and 5 bases from J, leaving 10 bases between. The CDR3 runs to 12 residues. Germline CDR1 and CDR2: LGHDT and YNNKEL (reference sequence). The CDR3 DNA is TGTGCCAGCGGGTCCAGTGATCAGCCCCAGCATTTT. Its translation is CASGSSDQPQHF. The variable domain in full, completed from reference TRBV3-1 and TRBJ1-5, reads DTAVSQTPKYLVTQMGNDKSIKCEQNLGHDTMYWYKQDSKKFLKIMFSYNNKELIINETVPNRFSPKSPDKAHLNLHINSLELGDSAVYFCASGSSDQPQHFGDGTRLSIL.

This clonotype was seen many times. This chain links TRBV12-3 or TRBV12-4 with TRBJ1-2, with D unclear. The CDR3 covers 15 residues. V lost 7 bases and J lost 4, with 19 bases in between. In DNA form, the CDR3 reads TGTGCCAGCAAAAGTACGGCTGCCGGGGTCTATGGCTACACCTTC. Translating it yields CASKSTAAGVYGYTF.

This clonotype came up a few times. The conserved phenylalanine or tryptophan is not found at the CDR3 terminus, so this likely reflects a read error. The DNA is left out, because the CDR3 cannot be placed on it with certainty; the CDR3 is given as TCRdb lists it. The V call is TRBV3-1, the J call TRBJ2-7; the table's D call of TRBD2 was not tested on the DNA. Germline values: CDR1 LGHDT, CDR2 YNNKEL (reference sequence). From its first to its last residue, the CDR3 has 12 amino acids. The CDR3 protein is CASSQSGRAFFL.

This clonotype has a handful of counts. The chain has TRBV12-5 and TRBJ2-2; 11 bases match TRBD2. The V segment lost 3 bases and the J segment 4 bases; nucleotides outside the gene matches: 10. Germline values: CDR1 LGHNT, CDR2 FRNRAP. The CDR3 loop spans 18 amino acids. The CDR3 DNA follows: TGTGCTAGTGGTTTTGGTCCTAGCGGGGGGTTGGGCACCGGGGAGCTGTTTTTT. Protein: CASGFGPSGGLGTGELFF.

The table lists this clonotype with many counts. V and J are TRBV4-1 and TRBJ2-3, with D hard to call. Per germline, CDR1 MGHRA and CDR2 YSYEKL. The CDR3 has 12 amino acids. Trimming took 0 bases from V and 8 from J, leaving 6 bases between them. DNA of the CDR3: TGCGCCAGCAGCCAAGATTTGGGTACGCAGTATTTT. Protein: CASSQDLGTQYF.

This clonotype has ten or more counts. The chain uses TRBV12-3 or TRBV12-4 and TRBJ2-5; D may be TRBD1 (6 bases). CDR3 length: 13 residues. Trimming pared 0 bases from V and 5 bases from J, leaving 7 bases between. The CDR3 is CASSLAGAETQYF. In nucleotides, the CDR3 is TGTGCCAGCAGTTTAGCGGGGGCCGAGACCCAGTACTTC.

This chain connects TRBV12-3 or TRBV12-4 to TRBJ2-3, with D possibly matching TRBD1 (6 bases). The CDR3 spans 14 residues. The germline V and J ends were trimmed by 7 bases and 4 bases, with 15 bases remaining between them. CDR3 sequence: CASTREQGSDTQYF. The CDR3 region has the DNA TGTGCCAGCACCCGAGAACAGGGCTCAGATACGCAGTATTTT.

This clonotype was picked up a small number of times. Written as DNA, the CDR3 is TGTGCCACCAGCAGGGCAGGGTCGGCTGAAGCTTTCTTT. Translation gives CATSRAGSAEAFF. The V call is TRBV15, the J call TRBJ1-1, with D tentatively TRBD1 (5 bases). The V end was cut by 3 bases, the J end by 6 bases, with 11 bases between. The CDR3 runs 13 residues. Germline CDR1 reads LNHNV; CDR2 reads YYDKDF (reference sequence). The entire variable domain, with the rest obtained from reference TRBV15 and TRBJ1-1, is as follows: DAMVIQNPRYQVTQFGKPVTLSCSQTLNHNVMYWYQQKSSQAPKLLFHYYDKDFNNEADTPDNFQSRRPNTSFCFLDIRSPGLGDTAMYLCATSRAGSAEAFFGQGTRLTVV.

The V gene is TRBV24-1, the J gene TRBJ2-3; D may be TRBD1 (6 bases). V was pared by 5 bases and J by 2 bases, with 16 bases between. CDR1 KGHDR and CDR2 SFDVKD come from the germline V gene. The CDR3 totals 16 residues. This CDR3 is CATSGGPGFSTDTQYF. The CDR3 coding sequence is TGTGCCACCAGTGGGGGGCCGGGTTTTTCCACAGATACGCAGTATTTT.

The V call is TRBV2, the J call TRBJ1-3; 8 nucleotides align to TRBD1. Losses at the gene ends were 2 bases for V and 2 bases for J; bases not matched to a gene: 2. This CDR3 spans 15 amino acids. Germline V lookup: CDR1 SNHLY, CDR2 FYNNEI. This chain's CDR3 is CASSEQGAPGNTIYF. The CDR3 DNA reads TGTGCCAGCAGTGAACAGGGGGCTCCTGGAAACACCATATATTTT.

This clonotype was counted between two and nine times. The chain joins TRBV25-1 to TRBJ1-5; 8 bases are a match to TRBD1. V gave up 7 bases and J gave up 3 bases; unmatched junction bases: 2. The CDR3 totals 13 residues. Germline V gene sequence: CDR1 MGHDK, CDR2 SYGVNS. The CDR3 DNA reads TGTGCCAGCACAGGGGGCCTCAATCAGCCCCAGCATTTT. Its translation: CASTGGLNQPQHF. Full variable domain (missing parts from reference TRBV25-1 and TRBJ1-5): EADIYQTPRYLVIGTGKKITLECSQTMGHDKMYWYQQDPGMELHLIHYSYGVNSTEKGDLSSESTVSRIRTEHFPLTLESARPSHTSQYLCASTGGLNQPQHFGDGTRLSIL.

This clonotype was seen only a few times. The chain carries TRBV20-1 and TRBJ2-7; 7 bases fit TRBD2. With V trimmed by 3 bases and J by 2 bases, 10 bases remained unmatched. Germline V gives CDR1 DFQATT, CDR2 SNEGSKA (reference sequence). The CDR3 length is 15 residues. The CDR3 region has the DNA TGCAGTGCTAGTGAATGGGGGAGGGCCCCCTACGAGCAGTACTTC. This translates into CSASEWGRAPYEQYF.

Many counts were recorded for this clonotype. In DNA form, the CDR3 reads TGTGCCAGCAGCCCGGACAGGCGTCAGCCCCAGCATTTT. This gives the protein CASSPDRRQPQHF. The chain uses TRBV12-3 or TRBV12-4 and TRBJ1-5, with TRBD1 identical over 7 bases. This CDR3 contains 13 residues. Germline trimming cut 6 bases from V and 6 bases from J; bases unmatched to any gene: 5.

V usage is TRBV29-1 and J usage is TRBJ2-1; D possibly corresponds to TRBD2 (5 bases). CDR1 and CDR2 from the germline V gene are SQVTM and ANQGSEA. Trimming stripped 7 bases from V and 2 bases from J, with 18 bases between. The CDR3 length is 15 residues. The CDR3 region is CSAVTRDGPYNEQFF. The CDR3 nucleotides read TGCAGCGCAGTAACTAGGGATGGTCCCTACAATGAGCAGTTCTTC.

This clonotype was counted between two and nine times. The rearrangement joins TRBV6-2 or TRBV6-3 to TRBJ2-3; 11 bases agree with TRBD2. The CDR3 length is 16 residues. Per germline, CDR1 MNHEY and CDR2 SVGEGT. V trimming: 8 bases; J trimming: 0 bases; junction bases outside the gene matches: 7. Here the CDR3 DNA reads TGTGCCAGCGATGGTAGCGGGAGGGCTAGCACAGATACGCAGTATTTT. This gives the protein CASDGSGRASTDTQYF.

The chain uses TRBV20-1 and TRBJ1-1; perhaps TRBD1 as D (5 bases). CDR1 and CDR2 (germline): DFQATT, SNEGSKA (reference sequence). The CDR3 runs 13 residues. Between the trimmed V and J ends, which lost 5 bases and 4 bases, there was a span of 14 bases. The CDR3 spells CSAGRGVGTEAFF. The CDR3 DNA sequence: TGCAGTGCTGGCCGGGGGGTTGGCACTGAAGCTTTCTTT.

The chain couples TRBV19 to TRBJ2-1; 9 bases align to TRBD2. V shed 5 bases, J shed 3 bases, and the junction held 5 bases outside the gene matches. In germline, CDR1 is LNHDA, CDR2 SQIVND (reference sequence). This CDR3 has 15 amino acids. This CDR3 is CASSRTSDHYNEQFF. CDR3 DNA sequence: TGTGCCAGTAGTCGGACTAGCGATCACTACAATGAGCAGTTCTTC. Supplemented by reference TRBV19 and TRBJ2-1, the full variable domain reads DGGITQSPKYLFRKEGQNVTLSCEQNLNHDAMYWYRQDPGQGLRLIYYSQIVNDFQKGDIAEGYSVSREKKESFPLTVTSAQKNPTAFYLCASSRTSDHYNEQFFGPGTRLTVL.

The table lists this clonotype with a few counts. The V gene is TRBV9, the J gene TRBJ2-1; tentatively, D is TRBD1 (6 bases). CDR1 is SGDLS and CDR2 is YYNGEE in the germline V gene. V was pared by 0 bases and J by 5 bases, with 30 bases between. The CDR3 sequence is 21 residues long. Here the CDR3 reads CASSVAAGPLKQGGRHNEQFF. The DNA of the CDR3 is TGTGCCAGCAGCGTAGCTGCGGGCCCCCTTAAACAGGGCGGGCGGCACAATGAGCAGTTCTTC. The full variable domain, rest sourced from reference TRBV9 and TRBJ2-1, is DSGVTQTPKHLITATGQRVTLRCSPRSGDLSVYWYQQSLDQGLQFLIQYYNGEERAKGNILERFSAQQFPDLHSELNLSSLELGDSALYFCASSVAAGPLKQGGRHNEQFFGPGTRLTVL.

This clonotype has just a few counts. At one end the junction does not follow the germline gene, possibly because of a read error. The V call is TRBV27, the J call TRBJ2-7, with D tentatively TRBD1 (7 bases). The CDR3 has 15 amino acids. The germline gives CDR1 MNHEY, CDR2 SMNVEV (reference sequence). CDR3 in amino acids: CASSLARAGGLAVNF. CDR3 bases: TGTGCCAGCAGTCTGGCGAGGGCAGGGGGGCTCGCGGTGAACTTC.

The CDR3 reads CASSERAGGDYYGYTF. The CDR3, as DNA: TGTGCCAGCAGTGAAAGGGCAGGGGGCGATTACTATGGCTACACCTTC. This chain links TRBV2 with TRBJ1-2, with TRBD1 matching over 8 bases. Germline V CDR1 and CDR2: SNHLY, FYNNEI. The CDR3 loop spans 16 amino acids. V trimming: 2 bases; J trimming: 3 bases; junction bases outside the gene matches: 8. The complete variable domain, with remaining parts taken from reference TRBV2 and TRBJ1-2, reads EPEVTQTPSHQVTQMGQEVILRCVPISNHLYFYWYRQILGQKVEFLVSFYNNEISEKSEIFDDQFSVERPDGSNFTLKIRSTKLEDSAMYFCASSERAGGDYYGYTFGSGTRLTVV.